The present TCR beta chain was sequenced within a study of type 1 regulatory T cells. Trimming removed 4 bases at V and 1 base at J, with 4 bases between. This CDR3 is 12 amino acids long. This clonotype is deemed medium-sized (0.01 to 0.1%). Antigen: not known. TCRdb called the reads again in MiXCR, with one record for every CDR3 protein. In the table there are tens of thousands of distinct CDR3 sequences, approximately 60% of which are singletons. V is TRBV12-3 or TRBV12-4 and J is TRBJ1-2; D gene unclear. This TCR derives from a human donor in good health. Sample: cultured non-Tr1 T cells, either the whole culture or a sorted T cell fraction (not recorded which). The CDR3 sequence is CASSSSNYGYTF. CDR3 DNA: TGTGCCAGCAGTTCGAGTAACTATGGCTACACCTTC.